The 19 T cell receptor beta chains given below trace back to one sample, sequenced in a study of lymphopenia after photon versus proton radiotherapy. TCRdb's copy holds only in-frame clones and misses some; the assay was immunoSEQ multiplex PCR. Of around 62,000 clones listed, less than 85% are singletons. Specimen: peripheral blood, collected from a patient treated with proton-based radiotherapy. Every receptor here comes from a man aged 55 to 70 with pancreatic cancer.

DNA of the CDR3: TGTGCCAACGCAGGGGCCAGAGCTAACTATGGCTACACCTTC. Translating it yields CANAGARANYGYTF. The chain links TRBV19 to TRBJ1-2; D may be TRBD1 (6 bases). Trimming shortened V by 10 bases and J by 0 bases, and 15 bases separated the two germline ends. The CDR3 spans 14 residues. Looked up from germline, CDR1 is LNHDA and CDR2 is SQIVND (reference sequence).

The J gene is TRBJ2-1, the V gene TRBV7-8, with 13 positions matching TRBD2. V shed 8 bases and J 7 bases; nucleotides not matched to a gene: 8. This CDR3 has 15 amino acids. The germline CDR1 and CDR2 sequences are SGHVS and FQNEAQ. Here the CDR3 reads CASGRPGLAGNEQFF. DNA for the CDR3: TGTGCCAGCGGAAGGCCGGGACTAGCGGGAAATGAGCAGTTCTTC. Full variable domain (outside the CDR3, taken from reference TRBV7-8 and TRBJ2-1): GAGVSQSPRYKVAKRGQDVALRCDPISGHVSLFWYQQALGQGPEFLTYFQNEAQLDKSGLPSDRFFAERPEGSVSTLKIQRTQQEDSAVYLCASGRPGLAGNEQFFGPGTRLTVL.

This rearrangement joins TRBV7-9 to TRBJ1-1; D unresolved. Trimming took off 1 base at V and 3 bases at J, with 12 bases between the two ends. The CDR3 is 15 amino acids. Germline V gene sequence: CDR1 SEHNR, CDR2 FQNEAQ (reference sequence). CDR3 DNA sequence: TGTGCCAGCAGCTTAGTCGGAGGGATTGACACTGAAGCTTTCTTT. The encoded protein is CASSLVGGIDTEAFF.

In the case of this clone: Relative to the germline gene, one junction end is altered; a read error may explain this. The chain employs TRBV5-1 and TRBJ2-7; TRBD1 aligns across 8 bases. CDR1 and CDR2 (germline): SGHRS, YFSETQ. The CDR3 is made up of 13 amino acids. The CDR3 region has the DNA TGCGCCAGCAGATTGGACAGGGCGAGGGAGCAGTACTTC. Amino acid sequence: CASRLDRAREQYF.

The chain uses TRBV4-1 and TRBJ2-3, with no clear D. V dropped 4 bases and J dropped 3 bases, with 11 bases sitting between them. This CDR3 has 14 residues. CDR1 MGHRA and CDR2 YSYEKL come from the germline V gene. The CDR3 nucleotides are TGCGCCAGCAGCCTGCTGGGATTGACAGATACGCAGTATTTT. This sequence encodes CASSLLGLTDTQYF.

This chain's CDR3 is CASSAGTGRDSNQPQHF. CDR3 DNA sequence: TGTGCCAGCAGCGCAGGGACAGGTCGAGATAGCAATCAGCCCCAGCATTTT. The chain links TRBV5-4 to TRBJ1-5; 8 positions agree with TRBD1. V gave up 4 bases and J gave up 0 bases; unmatched junction bases: 9. The CDR3 contains 17 residues. The germline CDR1 and CDR2 sequences are SGHNT and YYREEE (reference sequence).

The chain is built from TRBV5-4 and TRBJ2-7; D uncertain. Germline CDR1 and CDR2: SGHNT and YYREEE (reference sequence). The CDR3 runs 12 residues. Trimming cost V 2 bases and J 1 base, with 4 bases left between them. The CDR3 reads CASSFESYEQYF. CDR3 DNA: TGTGCCAGCAGCTTCGAGTCCTACGAGCAGTACTTC.

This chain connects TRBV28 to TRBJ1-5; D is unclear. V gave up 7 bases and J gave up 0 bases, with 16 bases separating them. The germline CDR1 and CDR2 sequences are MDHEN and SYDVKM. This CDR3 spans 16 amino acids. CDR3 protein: CASITLGIDSNQPQHF. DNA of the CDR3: TGTGCCAGCATCACACTAGGGATCGATAGCAATCAGCCCCAGCATTTT.

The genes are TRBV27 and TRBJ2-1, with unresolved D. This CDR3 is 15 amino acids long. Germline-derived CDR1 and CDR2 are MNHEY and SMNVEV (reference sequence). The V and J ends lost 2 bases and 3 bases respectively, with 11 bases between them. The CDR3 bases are TGTGCCAGCAGTTTAAGGTTCACCCTCTACAATGAGCAGTTCTTC. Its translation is CASSLRFTLYNEQFF.

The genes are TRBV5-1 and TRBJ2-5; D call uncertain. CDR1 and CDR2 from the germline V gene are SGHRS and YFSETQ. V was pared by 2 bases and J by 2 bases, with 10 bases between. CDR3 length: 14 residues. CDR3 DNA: TGCGCCAGCAGCTTCATATCAGAACAAGAGACCCAGTACTTC. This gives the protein CASSFISEQETQYF.

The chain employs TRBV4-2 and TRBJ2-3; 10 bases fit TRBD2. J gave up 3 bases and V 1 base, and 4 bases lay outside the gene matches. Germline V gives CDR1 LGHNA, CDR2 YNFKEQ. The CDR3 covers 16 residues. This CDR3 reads CASSQGAGGLTDTQYF. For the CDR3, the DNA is TGTGCCAGCAGCCAAGGAGCGGGAGGGTTGACAGATACGCAGTATTTT.

The CDR3 loop reads CASSSPGTRTTYEQYF. For the CDR3, the DNA is TGTGCCAGCAGTTCACCCGGGACACGGACAACCTACGAGCAGTACTTC. The chain links TRBV28 to TRBJ2-7, with a weak D call TRBD1 (6 bases). The CDR3 spans 16 residues. The germline V gene encodes CDR1 MDHEN and CDR2 SYDVKM. The germline V and J ends were trimmed by 4 bases and 2 bases, with 18 bases remaining between them.

The CDR3 loop reads CSVSNRGPYNEQFF. The CDR3 DNA reads TGCAGCGTCTCAAACAGGGGGCCCTACAATGAGCAGTTCTTC. V is TRBV29-1 and J is TRBJ2-1; 9 bases align to TRBD1. CDR1 and CDR2 from the germline V gene are SQVTM and ANQGSEA. V dropped 6 bases and J dropped 2; count of bases not matched to a gene: 5. This CDR3 has 14 amino acids.

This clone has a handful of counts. This chain's CDR3 is CASSAVQGGATEAFF. In DNA form, the CDR3 reads TGTGCCAGCAGCGCCGTACAGGGGGGTGCCACTGAAGCTTTCTTT. The rearrangement links TRBV9 to TRBJ1-1; 8 positions match TRBD1. This CDR3 region has 15 residues. Trimming removed 3 bases from V and 4 bases from J; junction bases left unmatched: 8. Germline loops: CDR1 SGDLS, CDR2 YYNGEE.

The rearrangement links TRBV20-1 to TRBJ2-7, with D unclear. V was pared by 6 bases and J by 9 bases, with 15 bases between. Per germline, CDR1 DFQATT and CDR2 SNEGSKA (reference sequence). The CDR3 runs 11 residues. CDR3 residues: CSASRVDGQYF. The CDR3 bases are TGCAGTGCATCTAGAGTCGACGGGCAGTACTTC.

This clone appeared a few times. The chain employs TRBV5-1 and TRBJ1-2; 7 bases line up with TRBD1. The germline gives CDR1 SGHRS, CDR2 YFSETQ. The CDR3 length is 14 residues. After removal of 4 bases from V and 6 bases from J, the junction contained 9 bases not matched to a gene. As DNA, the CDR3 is TGCGCCAGCAGCCTCGATGGGACAGTGGATGGCTACACCTTC. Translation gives CASSLDGTVDGYTF.

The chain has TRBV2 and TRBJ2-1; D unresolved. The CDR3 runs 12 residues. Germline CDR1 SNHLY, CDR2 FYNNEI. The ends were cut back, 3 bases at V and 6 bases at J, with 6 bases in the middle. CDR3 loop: CASSESINEQFF. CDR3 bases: TGTGCCAGCAGTGAGTCCATCAATGAGCAGTTCTTC. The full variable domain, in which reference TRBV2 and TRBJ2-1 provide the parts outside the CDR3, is EPEVTQTPSHQVTQMGQEVILRCVPISNHLYFYWYRQILGQKVEFLVSFYNNEISEKSEIFDDQFSVERPDGSNFTLKIRSTKLEDSAMYFCASSESINEQFFGPGTRLTVL.

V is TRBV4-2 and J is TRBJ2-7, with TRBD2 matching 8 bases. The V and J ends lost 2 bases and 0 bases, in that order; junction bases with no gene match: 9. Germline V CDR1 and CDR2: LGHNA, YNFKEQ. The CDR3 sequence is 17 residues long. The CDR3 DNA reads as TGTGCCAGCAGCCAATTCCTGGCGGGAGGAACCTCCTACGAGCAGTACTTC. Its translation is CASSQFLAGGTSYEQYF.

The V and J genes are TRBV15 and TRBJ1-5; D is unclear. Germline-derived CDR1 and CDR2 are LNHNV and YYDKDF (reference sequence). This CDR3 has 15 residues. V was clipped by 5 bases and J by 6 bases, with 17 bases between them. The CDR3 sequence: CATSFQSGGFQPQHF. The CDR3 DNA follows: TGTGCCACCAGCTTTCAATCTGGAGGGTTTCAGCCCCAGCATTTT.